The next 24 T cell receptor beta chains were all read from a single sample in a study of blood T cell repertoires in COVID-19. The protocol was immunoSEQ multiplex PCR, while the TCRdb copy is restricted to in-frame clones and leaves out a portion. The sample holds some 190,000 clones, approximately 85% seen once. The sequencing input was peripheral blood. The receptors were sampled from a man older than 75 with COVID-19, enrolled during active disease.

This sequence joins TRBV7-9 and TRBJ2-6, with 12 bases fitting TRBD2. The CDR3 loop spans 19 amino acids. J was trimmed by 0 bases and V by 6 bases; bases with no gene match: 9. From germline, CDR1 is SEHNR and CDR2 FQNEAQ (reference sequence). DNA for the CDR3: TGTGCCAGCAGTTCTAGACTAGCGGGGGTCCACTCTGGGGCCAACGTCCTGACTTTC. Its translation: CASSSRLAGVHSGANVLTF.

The rearrangement links TRBV9 to TRBJ2-3; possible D gene TRBD1, 5 bases. V shed 0 bases and J shed 2 bases, with 13 bases lying between them. This CDR3 contains 16 residues. The germline V gene has CDR1 SGDLS and CDR2 YYNGEE. CDR3 sequence reads: CASSVAAQVYTDTQYF. CDR3 nucleotide sequence: TGTGCCAGCAGCGTAGCTGCACAGGTTTACACAGATACGCAGTATTTT.

The chain combines TRBV5-5 with TRBJ1-1, with D possibly being TRBD1 (6 bases). With 2 bases removed from V and 4 bases from J, the gap between germline ends came to 9 bases. Per the germline V gene, CDR1 is SGHKS and CDR2 is YYEKEE (reference sequence). The CDR3 has 13 amino acids. CDR3 in DNA: TGTGCCAGCAGCTTTCAGGGGACCACTGAAGCTTTCTTT. Translation gives CASSFQGTTEAFF.

The V call is TRBV6-2 or TRBV6-3, the J call TRBJ2-1; D remains ambiguous. Germline V CDR1 and CDR2: MNHEY, SVGEGT. Between the trimmed V and J ends, which lost 0 bases and 6 bases, there was a span of 15 bases. The CDR3 is 16 amino acids. The DNA of the CDR3 is TGTGCCAGCAGTTACTCCGGGTTCTTACCCTCCAATGAGCAGTTCTTC. The encoded protein is CASSYSGFLPSNEQFF.

The rearrangement joins TRBV5-1 to TRBJ1-5; no definite D call. Trimming left V 4 bases short and J 3 bases short, with 17 bases between. Germline loops: CDR1 SGHRS, CDR2 YFSETQ. The CDR3 loop spans 16 amino acids. The CDR3 loop is CASSETGLINNQPQHF. The CDR3 bases are TGCGCCAGCAGCGAAACGGGTCTCATAAACAATCAGCCCCAGCATTTT.

The chain couples TRBV7-9 to TRBJ2-7; 12 bases are shared with TRBD2. The CDR3 runs to 18 residues. Germline V lookup: CDR1 SEHNR, CDR2 FQNEAQ (reference sequence). Germline trimming cut 4 bases from V and 6 bases from J; bases unmatched to any gene: 16. CDR3 in amino acids: CASSSSSLAGGPGREQYF. The CDR3 DNA sequence: TGTGCCAGCAGCTCGAGCTCACTAGCGGGGGGACCCGGACGCGAGCAGTACTTC.

The gene calls are TRBV5-1 and TRBJ1-5, with no clear D. V gave up 2 bases and J gave up 0 bases, with 9 bases separating them. The CDR3 has 15 amino acids. Germline V gene lookup returns CDR1 SGHRS and CDR2 YFSETQ. This CDR3 is CASSFSGHSNQPQHF. The CDR3 DNA reads as TGCGCCAGCAGCTTTTCGGGTCATAGCAATCAGCCCCAGCATTTT.

This clone is a singleton in its sample. The V gene is TRBV19, the J gene TRBJ1-1; D unclear. Between the trimmed V and J ends, which lost 9 bases and 3 bases, there was a span of 8 bases. Germline assignment: CDR1 LNHDA and CDR2 SQIVND (reference sequence). This CDR3 comprises 11 residues. The CDR3 loop is CASRSYTEAFF. The CDR3, as DNA: TGTGCCAGCCGTTCCTACACTGAAGCTTTCTTT.

The chain has TRBV5-6 and TRBJ1-1; D is uncertain. The V gene lost 4 bases and the J gene lost 1 base, with 11 bases spanning the gap. This CDR3 is 14 amino acids long. From germline, CDR1 is SGHDT and CDR2 YYEEEE. CDR3 DNA: TGTGCCAGCAGCATGAGAGTGCCGAACACTGAAGCTTTCTTT. Translated, it gives CASSMRVPNTEAFF.

This clone is a singleton in its sample. V gene TRBV10-1 combines with J gene TRBJ2-7; 7 positions agree with TRBD1. Losses at the gene ends were 5 bases for V and 5 bases for J; bases not matched to a gene: 9. The CDR3 is made up of 14 amino acids. Germline V CDR1 and CDR2: WNHNN, SYGVQD (reference sequence). The CDR3 DNA follows: TGCGCCAGCAGTAACCCCGGGACAGCCCACGAGCAGTACTTC. This sequence encodes CASSNPGTAHEQYF.

This chain joins TRBV28 and TRBJ1-5; possibly TRBD1 for D (6 bases). Trimming took 8 bases from V and 4 from J, leaving 15 bases between them. Germline V gene data show CDR1 as MDHEN and CDR2 as SYDVKM. The CDR3 consists of 14 residues. CDR3 sequence: CASGSGGRNQPQHF. As DNA, the CDR3 is TGTGCCAGCGGCTCGGGGGGGCGAAATCAGCCCCAGCATTTT.

The genes are TRBV7-2 and TRBJ1-2, with 8 bases lining up with TRBD1. Per germline, CDR1 SGHTA and CDR2 FQGNSA. V trimming: 5 bases; J trimming: 8 bases; junction bases outside the gene matches: 7. The CDR3 loop spans 13 amino acids. The CDR3 is CASSAYRGEGYTF. CDR3 sequence (DNA): TGTGCCAGCAGCGCCTACAGGGGGGAAGGCTACACCTTC. The entire variable domain, with the rest obtained from reference TRBV7-2 and TRBJ1-2, is as follows: GAGVSQSPSNKVTEKGKDVELRCDPISGHTALYWYRQSLGQGLEFLIYFQGNSAPDKSGLPSDRFSAERTGGSVSTLTIQRTQQEDSAVYLCASSAYRGEGYTFGSGTRLTVV.

The V call is TRBV28, the J call TRBJ1-1; possibly TRBD1 for D (6 bases). The CDR3 extends over 15 amino acids. The V end lost 6 bases, the J end lost 4 bases, and 18 bases lay between the germline ends. CDR1 is MDHEN and CDR2 is SYDVKM in the germline V gene. In DNA, the CDR3 is TGTGCCAGCAGGTGGGGGACTAGAGGGGGCACTGAAGCTTTCTTT. Translation gives CASRWGTRGGTEAFF. Supplemented by reference TRBV28 and TRBJ1-1, the full variable domain reads DVKVTQSSRYLVKRTGEKVFLECVQDMDHENMFWYRQDPGLGLRLIYFSYDVKMKEKGDIPEGYSVSREKKERFSLILESASTNQTSMYLCASRWGTRGGTEAFFGQGTRLTVV.

J is TRBJ2-7 and V is TRBV28, with a tentative D call TRBD2 (5 bases). The CDR3 length is 13 residues. Germline lookup yields CDR1 MDHEN and CDR2 SYDVKM. V was trimmed by 5 bases and J by 6 bases, leaving 14 bases between them. CDR3: CASSPGLRFEQYF. The CDR3, as DNA: TGTGCCAGCAGTCCCGGACTCCGCTTCGAGCAGTACTTC.

This clone was seen ten or more times. This chain connects TRBV4-1 to TRBJ1-4; D unclear. V lost 1 base and J 10 bases, leaving 13 bases between the germline ends. The germline V gene has CDR1 MGHRA and CDR2 YSYEKL. The length of the CDR3 is 14 residues. DNA of the CDR3: TGCGCCAGCAGCCAAGGGGCCTCGATCGCAAAACTGTTTTTT. Amino acids: CASSQGASIAKLFF.

The genes are TRBV7-2 and TRBJ1-5; 7 bases agree with TRBD1. V shed 5 bases, J shed 3 bases, and the junction held 7 bases outside the gene matches. From germline, CDR1 is SGHTA and CDR2 FQGNSA. CDR3 length: 15 amino acids. The CDR3 loop reads CASSLQGTFNQPQHF. The CDR3 DNA is TGTGCCAGCAGCCTACAGGGGACCTTCAATCAGCCCCAGCATTTT. Based on the CDR3 plus reference TRBV7-2 and TRBJ1-5, the full variable domain is GAGVSQSPSNKVTEKGKDVELRCDPISGHTALYWYRQSLGQGLEFLIYFQGNSAPDKSGLPSDRFSAERTGGSVSTLTIQRTQQEDSAVYLCASSLQGTFNQPQHFGDGTRLSIL.

V gene TRBV3-1 (or the pseudogene TRBV3-2) combines with J gene TRBJ1-6; D gene ambiguous. CDR1 LGHDT and CDR2 YNNKEL come from the germline V gene (reference sequence). Trimming pared 4 bases from V and 7 bases from J, leaving 11 bases between. CDR3 length: 14 residues. For the CDR3, the DNA is TGTGCCAGCAGCCCCTACTCGGGGAATTCACCCCTCCACTTT. Its translation: CASSPYSGNSPLHF.

This chain connects TRBV6-2 or TRBV6-3 to TRBJ1-2, with 7 bases matching TRBD1. The CDR3 length is 15 residues. Germline CDR1 is MNHEY and CDR2 is SVGEGT. The ends lost 2 bases at V and 0 bases at J; junction bases unmatched: 3. The CDR3 is CASSYRQGSNYGYTF. The CDR3 DNA is TGTGCCAGCAGTTACCGACAGGGATCTAACTATGGCTACACCTTC.

The gene calls are TRBV5-4 and TRBJ2-7, with D possibly matching TRBD2 (5 bases). Germline CDR1 is SGHNT and CDR2 is YYREEE (reference sequence). The CDR3 spans 13 residues. V lost 0 bases to trimming and J lost 2 bases, with 6 bases between them. The DNA for the CDR3 is TGTGCCAGCAGCTTGGACGGGACCTACGAGCAGTACTTC. It codes for CASSLDGTYEQYF.

V is TRBV7-2 and J is TRBJ1-1, with D maybe TRBD1 (5 bases). CDR1 is SGHTA, CDR2 FQGNSA, per germline. V was trimmed by 5 bases and J by 0 bases, leaving 10 bases between them. The CDR3 spans 14 residues. CDR3 sequence (DNA): TGTGCCAGCAGCCCAGGGTGGGTGAACACTGAAGCTTTCTTT. It is translated as CASSPGWVNTEAFF.

The chain carries TRBV3-1 (or the pseudogene TRBV3-2) and TRBJ1-1; D call uncertain. The germline V gene encodes CDR1 LGHDT and CDR2 YNNKEL (reference sequence). V lost 3 bases, J lost 1 base, and 3 bases lay in between. The CDR3 totals 12 residues. The CDR3 DNA follows: TGTGCCAGCAGCCACGGGAACACTGAAGCTTTCTTT. Its protein product is CASSHGNTEAFF.

The genes are TRBV19 and TRBJ1-5; D gene uncertain. V was clipped by 5 bases and J by 6 bases, with 14 bases between them. CDR1 and CDR2 from the germline V gene are LNHDA and SQIVND (reference sequence). CDR3 length: 14 residues. CDR3 protein: CASSPRQPFQPQHF. The CDR3, as DNA: TGTGCCAGTAGTCCGAGGCAGCCATTTCAGCCCCAGCATTTT.

This sequence joins TRBV6-5 and TRBJ1-2; TRBD1 might be the D (6 bases). This CDR3 contains 15 residues. Germline V CDR1 and CDR2: MNHEY, SVGAGI. V lost 5 bases to trimming and J lost 8 bases, with 21 bases between them. CDR3 bases: TGTGCCAGCAGTCGTACAGGGCAGAAGCAAAGCGGCTACACCTTC. It encodes CASSRTGQKQSGYTF.

The chain links TRBV6-5 to TRBJ1-4; maybe TRBD1 (6 bases). From germline, CDR1 is MNHEY and CDR2 SVGAGI. The CDR3 has 14 residues. Trimming took 5 bases from V and 6 from J, leaving 13 bases between them. CDR3 nucleotide sequence: TGTGCCAGCAGTCCCGGGACAAACGATGAAAAACTGTTTTTT. Translated: CASSPGTNDEKLFF.